This is a list of T cell receptor beta chains from one sample in a study of T cell responses to AZD1222 COVID-19 vaccine. Repertoires were generated with immunoSEQ multiplex PCR, while TCRdb's copy carries only in-frame clones and drops some. Here the sample spans about 220,000 clones, 90% to 95% being singletons. The starting material was peripheral blood, obtained on day 0 of MenACWY control vaccination. Receptors were obtained from an adult in good health. The CDR3 runs from the conserved cysteine through the conserved F or W. The D gene is left open where the match is weak. Clone size is shown for a subset of rows, as once, few, many or a class of expanded clone.

d_call	v_call	j_call	clone_size	cdr3_aa	cdr3_nt
NA	TRBV2	TRBJ1-5	NA	CASSDRRDQPQHF	TGTGCCAGCAGTGACCGGCGGGATCAGCCCCAGCATTTT
TRBD1	TRBV28	TRBJ2-7	NA	CASSFRGRLGTYEQYF	TGTGCCAGCAGTTTCAGGGGGCGTTTGGGCACCTACGAGCAGTACTTC
NA	TRBV7-9	TRBJ2-1	NA	CASSLLQANEQFF	TGTGCCAGCAGCCTACTCCAGGCCAATGAGCAGTTCTTC
TRBD2	TRBV3-1/TRBV3-2	TRBJ2-1	NA	CASSQGRGVREQFF	TGTGCCAGCAGCCAAGGGCGGGGGGTGCGGGAGCAGTTCTTC
NA	TRBV2	TRBJ1-2	NA	CASSGLKGLSNYGYTF	TGTGCCAGCAGTGGCTTAAAGGGACTCTCTAACTATGGCTACACCTTC
TRBD1	TRBV19	TRBJ1-2	once	CASSISGTVGNYGYTF	TGTGCCAGTAGTATTTCCGGGACAGTGGGCAACTATGGCTACACCTTC
TRBD1	TRBV7-8	TRBJ1-6	NA	CASSLVGTGYSPLHF	TGTGCCAGCAGCTTAGTGGGGACAGGGTATTCACCCCTCCACTTT
TRBD1	TRBV5-4	TRBJ1-4	NA	CASSSEQGVREKLFF	TGTGCCAGCAGCTCAGAACAGGGGGTAAGGGAAAAACTGTTTTTT
NA	TRBV10-3	TRBJ1-5	NA	CAISAGSNQPQHF	TGTGCCATCAGTGCAGGGAGCAATCAGCCCCAGCATTTT
NA	TRBV18	TRBJ1-1	NA	CASSPGRGTNTEAFF	TGTGCCAGCTCACCAGGCAGGGGTACGAACACTGAAGCTTTCTTT
NA	TRBV30	TRBJ1-2	NA	CAWRIFLGGYTF	TGTGCCTGGAGAATCTTCCTAGGAGGCTACACCTTC